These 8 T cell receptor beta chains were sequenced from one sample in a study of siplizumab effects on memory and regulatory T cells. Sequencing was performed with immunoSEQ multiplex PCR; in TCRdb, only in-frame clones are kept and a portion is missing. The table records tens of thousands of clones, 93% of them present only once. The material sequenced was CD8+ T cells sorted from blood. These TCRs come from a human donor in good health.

The CDR3 sequence is CAISKTGLDYEQYF. CDR3 nucleotides: TGTGCCATCAGCAAGACAGGGCTTGACTACGAGCAGTACTTC. The chain joins TRBV10-3 to TRBJ2-7, with TRBD1 matching over 7 bases. Germline trimming cut 6 bases from V and 3 bases from J; bases unmatched to any gene: 8. This CDR3 region has 14 residues. Germline-derived CDR1 and CDR2 are ENHRY and SYGVKD.

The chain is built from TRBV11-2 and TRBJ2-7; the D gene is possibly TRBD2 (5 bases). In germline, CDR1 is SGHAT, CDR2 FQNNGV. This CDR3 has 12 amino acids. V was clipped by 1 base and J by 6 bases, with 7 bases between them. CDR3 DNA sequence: TGTGCCAGCAGCTTAGGGCGGGTCGAGCAGTACTTC. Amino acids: CASSLGRVEQYF.

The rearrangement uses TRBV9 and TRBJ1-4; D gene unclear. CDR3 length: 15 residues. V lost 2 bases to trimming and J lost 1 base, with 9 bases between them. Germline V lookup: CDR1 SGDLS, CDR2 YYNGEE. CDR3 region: CASSVTPETNEKLFF. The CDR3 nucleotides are TGTGCCAGCAGCGTGACTCCAGAAACTAATGAAAAACTGTTTTTT.

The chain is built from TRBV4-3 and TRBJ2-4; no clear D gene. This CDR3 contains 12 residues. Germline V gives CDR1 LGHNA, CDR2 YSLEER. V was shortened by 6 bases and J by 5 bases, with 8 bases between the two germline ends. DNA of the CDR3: TGCGCCAGCAGAGGGCAAGAAAACATTCAGTACTTC. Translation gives CASRGQENIQYF.

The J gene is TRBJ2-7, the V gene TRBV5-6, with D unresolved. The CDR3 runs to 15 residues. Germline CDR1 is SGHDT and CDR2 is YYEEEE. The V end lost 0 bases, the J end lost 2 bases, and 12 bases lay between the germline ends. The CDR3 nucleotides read TGTGCCAGCAGCTTGGACGGTCCAGCCGCCTACGAGCAGTACTTC. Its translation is CASSLDGPAAYEQYF. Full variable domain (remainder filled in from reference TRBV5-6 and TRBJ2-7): DAGVTQSPTHLIKTRGQQVTLRCSPKSGHDTVSWYQQALGQGPQFIFQYYEEEERQRGNFPDRFSGHQFPNYSSELNVNALLLGDSALYLCASSLDGPAAYEQYFGPGTRLTVT.

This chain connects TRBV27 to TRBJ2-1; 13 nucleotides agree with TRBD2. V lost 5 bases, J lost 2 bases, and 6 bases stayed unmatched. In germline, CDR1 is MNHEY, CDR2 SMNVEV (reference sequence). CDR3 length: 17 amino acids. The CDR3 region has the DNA TGTGCCAGCAGTAGAACTAGCGGGGGGGCCCCCTACAATGAGCAGTTCTTC. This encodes CASSRTSGGAPYNEQFF.

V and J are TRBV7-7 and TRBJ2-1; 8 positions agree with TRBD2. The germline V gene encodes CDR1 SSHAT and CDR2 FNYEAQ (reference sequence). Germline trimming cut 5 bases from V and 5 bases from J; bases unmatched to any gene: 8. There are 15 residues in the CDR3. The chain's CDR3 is CASSPLGAGDNEQFF. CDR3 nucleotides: TGTGCCAGCAGCCCCCTGGGAGCGGGGGACAATGAGCAGTTCTTC.

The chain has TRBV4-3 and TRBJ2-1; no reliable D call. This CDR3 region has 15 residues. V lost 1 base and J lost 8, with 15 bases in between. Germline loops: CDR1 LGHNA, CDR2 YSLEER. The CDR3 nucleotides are TGCGCCAGCAGCCAAGTGCGCCAGCTGGGCGATGAGCAGTTCTTC. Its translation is CASSQVRQLGDEQFF.